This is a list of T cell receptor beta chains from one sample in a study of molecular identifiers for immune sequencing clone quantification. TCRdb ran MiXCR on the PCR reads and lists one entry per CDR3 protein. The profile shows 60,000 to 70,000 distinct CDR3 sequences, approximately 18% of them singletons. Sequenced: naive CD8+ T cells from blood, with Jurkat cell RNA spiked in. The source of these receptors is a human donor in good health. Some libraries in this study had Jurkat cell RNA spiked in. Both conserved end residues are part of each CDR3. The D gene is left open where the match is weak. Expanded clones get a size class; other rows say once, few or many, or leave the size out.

CDR3: CSARDFTNTGELFF; DNA: TGCAGTGCTAGAGATTTTACGAACACCGGGGAGCTGTTTTTT; D: NA; size: many; J: TRBJ2-2; V: TRBV20-1
CDR3: CASSSFREGFYEQYF; DNA: TGTGCCAGCAGCTCCTTCCGGGAGGGCTTCTACGAGCAGTACTTC; D: TRBD2; size: NA; J: TRBJ2-7; V: TRBV7-9
CDR3: CASSQESAYEQYF; DNA: TGCGCCAGCAGCCAAGAATCAGCTTACGAGCAGTACTTC; D: NA; size: many; J: TRBJ2-7; V: TRBV4-1
CDR3: CSAWEGTNTEAFF; DNA: TGCAGCGCCTGGGAAGGCACAAACACTGAAGCTTTCTTT; D: NA; size: many; J: TRBJ1-1; V: TRBV29-1
CDR3: CASSPMTLSYEQYF; DNA: TGTGCCAGCAGTCCGATGACACTCTCCTACGAGCAGTACTTC; D: NA; size: many; J: TRBJ2-7; V: TRBV28
CDR3: CASSAPGGRAEAFF; DNA: TGTGCCAGCAGTGCGCCAGGGGGCAGGGCTGAAGCTTTCTTT; D: TRBD1; size: NA; J: TRBJ1-1; V: TRBV27
CDR3: CASSPRLAERTDTQYF; DNA: TGTGCCAGCAGCCCCAGACTAGCGGAACGCACAGATACGCAGTATTTT; D: TRBD2; size: many; J: TRBJ2-3; V: TRBV7-8
CDR3: CASSPSTGPSSYEQYF; DNA: TGTGCCAGCAGCCCCTCAACGGGCCCAAGCTCCTACGAGCAGTACTTC; D: NA; size: many; J: TRBJ2-7; V: TRBV6-5
CDR3: CASSPFRDGNSNQPQHF; DNA: TGTGCCAGTAGTCCATTCCGGGACGGTAATAGCAATCAGCCCCAGCATTTT; D: NA; size: many; J: TRBJ1-5; V: TRBV19
CDR3: CASSPLGVGYEQYF; DNA: TGTGCCAGCAGCCCCCTCGGTGTAGGCTACGAGCAGTACTTC; D: NA; size: many; J: TRBJ2-7; V: TRBV11-2
CDR3: CASSYSGGWKFF; DNA: TGTGCCAGCAGTTACTCGGGCGGGTGGAAGTTCTTC; D: NA; size: few; J: TRBJ2-1; V: TRBV6-5
CDR3: CASSFLGQTYEQYF; DNA: TGTGCCAGCAGTTTCCTTGGCCAAACCTACGAGCAGTACTTC; D: NA; size: many; J: TRBJ2-7; V: TRBV27
CDR3: CASSPGLANYGYTF; DNA: TGTGCCAGCAGCCCGGGCCTAGCTAACTATGGCTACACCTTC; D: NA; size: few; J: TRBJ1-2; V: TRBV7-9